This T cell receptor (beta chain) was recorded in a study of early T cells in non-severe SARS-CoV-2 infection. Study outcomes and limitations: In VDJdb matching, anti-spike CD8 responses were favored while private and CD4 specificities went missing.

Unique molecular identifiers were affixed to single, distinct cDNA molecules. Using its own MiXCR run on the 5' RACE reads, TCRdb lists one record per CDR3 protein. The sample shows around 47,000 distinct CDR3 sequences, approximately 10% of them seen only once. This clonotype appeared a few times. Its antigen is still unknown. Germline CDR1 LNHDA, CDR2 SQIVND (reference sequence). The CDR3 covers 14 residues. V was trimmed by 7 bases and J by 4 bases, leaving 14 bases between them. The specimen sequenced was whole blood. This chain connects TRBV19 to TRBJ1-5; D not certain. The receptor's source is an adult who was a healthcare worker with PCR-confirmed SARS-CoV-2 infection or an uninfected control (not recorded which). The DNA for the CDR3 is TGTGCCAGTACCCACCGGGAATGGAATCAGCCCCAGCATTTT. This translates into CASTHREWNQPQHF.